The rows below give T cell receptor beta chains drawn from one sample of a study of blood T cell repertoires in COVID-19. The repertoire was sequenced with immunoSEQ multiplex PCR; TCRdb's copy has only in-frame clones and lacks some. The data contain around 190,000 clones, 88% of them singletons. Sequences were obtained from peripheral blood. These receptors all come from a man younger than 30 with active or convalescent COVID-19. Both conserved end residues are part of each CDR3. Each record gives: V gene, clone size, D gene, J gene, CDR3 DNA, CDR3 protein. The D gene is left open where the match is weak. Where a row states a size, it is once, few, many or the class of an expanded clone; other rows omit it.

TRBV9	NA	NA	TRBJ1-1	TGTGCCAGCAGCGTAGAAGGAGTAGACACTGAAGCTTTCTTT	CASSVEGVDTEAFF
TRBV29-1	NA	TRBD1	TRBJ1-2	TGCAGCGTCTCCGGGACAGGGGAGAATGGCTACACCTTC	CSVSGTGENGYTF
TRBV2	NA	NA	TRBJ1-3	TGTGCCAGCGCTTGGTCTGGGGAGGATGGAAACACCATATATTTT	CASAWSGEDGNTIYF
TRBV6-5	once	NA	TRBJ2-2	TGTGCCAGCAGCTCAGGGTACTGGAACACCGGGGAGCTGTTTTTT	CASSSGYWNTGELFF
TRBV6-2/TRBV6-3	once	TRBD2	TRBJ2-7	TGTGCCAGCAGTCGATCCGGGACTAAAACCTACGAGCAGTACTTC	CASSRSGTKTYEQYF
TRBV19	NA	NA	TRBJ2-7	TGTGCCAGTAGTATAGAAGCAAAGTCCTACGAGCAGTACTTC	CASSIEAKSYEQYF
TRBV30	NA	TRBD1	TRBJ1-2	TGTGCCTGGAGTTCACAAAGGACAGGGGCGGGCTATGGCTACACCTTC	CAWSSQRTGAGYGYTF
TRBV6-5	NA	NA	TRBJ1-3	TGTGCCAGCAGACTGACAGGCTCTGGAAACACCATATATTTT	CASRLTGSGNTIYF
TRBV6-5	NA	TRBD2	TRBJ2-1	TGTGCCAGCAGATATACTAGCGGGATTAAAAATGAGCAGTTCTTC	CASRYTSGIKNEQFF
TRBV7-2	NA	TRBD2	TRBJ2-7	TGTGCCAGCACCACCAGCGGGAGCTTTGAGCAGTACTTC	CASTTSGSFEQYF
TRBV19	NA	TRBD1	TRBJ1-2	TGTGCCAGTAGACGGGACAGGGTTGGTGGCTACACCTTC	CASRRDRVGGYTF
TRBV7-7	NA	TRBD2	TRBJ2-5	TGTGCTAGCAGCCTTAGCGGGAAAGAAGGGGAGACCCAGTACTTC	CASSLSGKEGETQYF
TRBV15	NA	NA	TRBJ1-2	TGTGCCACCAGCGAGTCTAACTATGGCTACACCTTC	CATSESNYGYTF
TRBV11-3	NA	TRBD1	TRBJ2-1	TGTGCCAGCAGCCTCCGGACAGGGGCTAGTGAGCAGTTCTTC	CASSLRTGASEQFF
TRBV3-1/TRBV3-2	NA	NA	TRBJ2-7	TGTGCCAGCAGCCAACTAACCGAATACGAGCAGTACTTC	CASSQLTEYEQYF
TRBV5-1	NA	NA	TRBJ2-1	TGCGCCAGCAGCTTGGCAGGGGTTGAGCAGTTCTTC	CASSLAGVEQFF
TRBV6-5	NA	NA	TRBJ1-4	TGTGCCAGCAGTTACTCGATCATGGAGGAAAAACTGTTTTTT	CASSYSIMEEKLFF
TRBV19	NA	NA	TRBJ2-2	TGTGCCAGTAGTATTACGGAGGGGGCTCGTGGGTTTTTT	CASSITEGARGFF
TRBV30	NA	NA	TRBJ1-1	TGTGCCTGGATCCCCAGGACTAAGAACACTGAAGCTTTCTTT	CAWIPRTKNTEAFF
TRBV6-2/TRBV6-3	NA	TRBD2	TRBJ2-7	TGTGCCAGCAGTTACTCAGCGACTAGCGGGACGACCTACGAGCAGTACTTC	CASSYSATSGTTYEQYF
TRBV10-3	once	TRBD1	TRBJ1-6	TGTGCCATCAGAGAGGACAGGGAAAAATCACCCCTCCACTTT	CAIREDREKSPLHF
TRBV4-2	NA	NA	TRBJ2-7	TGTGCCAGCAGCCAAGATCGCGGGGTTGGGCAGTACTTC	CASSQDRGVGQYF
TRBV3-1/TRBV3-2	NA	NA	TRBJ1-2	TGTGCCAGCAGCCAAGCGGGGAACTATGGCTACACCTTC	CASSQAGNYGYTF
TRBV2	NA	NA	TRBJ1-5	TGTGCCAGCAGTGTAGAATATAGCAATCAGCCCCAGCATTTT	CASSVEYSNQPQHF
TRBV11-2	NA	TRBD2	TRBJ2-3	TGTGCCAGCAGCCCACTAGCGGGGGGGAGCACAGATACGCAGTATTTT	CASSPLAGGSTDTQYF
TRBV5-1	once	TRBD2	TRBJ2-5	TGCGCCAGCAGCTTGGGGCTAGCGGGGGGGCCAGAGACCCAGTACTTC	CASSLGLAGGPETQYF
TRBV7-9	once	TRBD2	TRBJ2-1	TGTGCCAGCAGCTGGACTAGCGGGAGGATCTACAATGAGCAGTTCTTC	CASSWTSGRIYNEQFF
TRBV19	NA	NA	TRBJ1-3	TGTGCCAGTAGCGAGACAGGATCTGGATCAAACACCATATATTTT	CASSETGSGSNTIYF
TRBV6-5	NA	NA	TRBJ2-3	TGTGCCAGCTCGAAGCAGGGAGATACGCAGTATTTT	CASSKQGDTQYF
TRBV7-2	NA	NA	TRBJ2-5	TGTGCCAGCAGCTTCCTAGGGGGGGGGCAAGAGACCCAGTACTTC	CASSFLGGGQETQYF
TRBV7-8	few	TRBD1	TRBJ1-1	TGTGCCAGCATCGAACAGGGGATAAACACTGAAGCTTTCTTT	CASIEQGINTEAFF
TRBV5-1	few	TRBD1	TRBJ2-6	TGCGCCAGCAGCAGGACCGGGACAGCATCTGGGGCCAACGTCCTGACTTTC	CASSRTGTASGANVLTF
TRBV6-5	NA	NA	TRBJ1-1	TGTGCCAGCAACTACAGGGTGGGAACTGAAGCTTTCTTT	CASNYRVGTEAFF
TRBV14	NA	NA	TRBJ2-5	TGTGCCAGCAGCCCGGAGACAGGTTGGGCAGAGACCCAGTACTTC	CASSPETGWAETQYF
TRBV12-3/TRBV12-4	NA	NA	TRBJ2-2	TGTGCCAGCAGTAATATAAACACCGGGGAGCTGTTTTTT	CASSNINTGELFF
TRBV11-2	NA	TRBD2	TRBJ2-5	TGTGCCAGCAGCTTAGTGGGACTAGGTCAAGAGACCCAGTACTTC	CASSLVGLGQETQYF
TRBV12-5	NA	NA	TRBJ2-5	TGTGCTAGTGGCCCAGGAGCCAAGGGGTTAGAGACCCAGTACTTC	CASGPGAKGLETQYF
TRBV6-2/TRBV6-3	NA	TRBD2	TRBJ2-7	TGTGCCAGCAGCCCAACACTAGCGGGGTCTGGAGAGCAGTACTTC	CASSPTLAGSGEQYF
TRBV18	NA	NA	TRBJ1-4	TGTGCCAGCTCACCACCCAGGGAGGCTGAAAAACTGTTTTTT	CASSPPREAEKLFF
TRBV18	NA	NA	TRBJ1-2	TGTGCCAGCTCACCAAACGAGGGGGAAAGAGGCTACACCTTC	CASSPNEGERGYTF
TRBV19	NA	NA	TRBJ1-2	TGTGCCAGTAAAACCCCCGGTGCAAACTATGGCTACACCTTC	CASKTPGANYGYTF
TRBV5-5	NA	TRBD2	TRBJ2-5	TGTGCCAGCAGCCTACTAGCGGGGCCGTACCAAGAGACCCAGTACTTC	CASSLLAGPYQETQYF
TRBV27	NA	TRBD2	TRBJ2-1	TGTGCCAGCAGTACAGCGGGAGACCCTGACCACAATGAGCAGTTCTTC	CASSTAGDPDHNEQFF
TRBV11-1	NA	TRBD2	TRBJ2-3	TGTGCCAGCAGCTTCTCAGCGGGGGGGAGCACAGATACGCAGTATTTT	CASSFSAGGSTDTQYF
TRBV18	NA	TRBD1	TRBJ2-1	TGTGCCAGCTCACCAGGGACAGGTTCCTACAATGAGCAGTTCTTC	CASSPGTGSYNEQFF
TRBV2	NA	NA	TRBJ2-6	TGTGCCAGCAGTGAAGATCGGTCCTCTGGGGCCAACGTCCTGACTTTC	CASSEDRSSGANVLTF
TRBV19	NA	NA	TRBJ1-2	TGTGCCAGTAGTACCGGGACACCCCGGGCGATCATGGGCTACACCTTC	CASSTGTPRAIMGYTF
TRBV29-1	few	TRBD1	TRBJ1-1	TGCAGCGCAGGGGGACAGGGGGCGCGAGCTTTCTTT	CSAGGQGARAFF
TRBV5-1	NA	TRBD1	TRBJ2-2	TGCGCCAGCAGCTTACATGCAGGGGGCGTCTCGAACACCGGGGAGCTGTTTTTT	CASSLHAGGVSNTGELFF
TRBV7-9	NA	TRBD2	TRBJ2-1	TGTGCCAGCAGCTTAGCCCTAGCGGTGGGGAATGAGCAGTTCTTC	CASSLALAVGNEQFF
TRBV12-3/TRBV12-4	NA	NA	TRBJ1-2	TGTGCCAGCAGTTCTGGGCTCGGCTACACCTTC	CASSSGLGYTF
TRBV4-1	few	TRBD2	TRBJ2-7	TGCGCCAGCAGCCAAGATCCCCTAGCGGGGGCCTACGAGCAGTACTTC	CASSQDPLAGAYEQYF
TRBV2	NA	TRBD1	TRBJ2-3	TGTGCCTCCACAAGGGGGCCCGATACGCAGTATTTT	CASTRGPDTQYF
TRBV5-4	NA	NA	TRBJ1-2	TGTGCCAGCAGCTTGGTAACCGCGTATGGCTACACCTTC	CASSLVTAYGYTF
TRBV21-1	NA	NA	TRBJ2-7	TGTGCCAGCAGCTCGGGGCGTGGGCTAGCGGGTCGGCCGTACGAGCAGTACTTC	CASSSGRGLAGRPYEQYF
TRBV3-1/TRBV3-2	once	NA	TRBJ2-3	TGTGCCAGCAGCCAGGGCCCTAGCACAGATACGCAGTATTTT	CASSQGPSTDTQYF